The 22 T cell receptor beta chains reported below all come from one sample, sequenced in a study of blood T cell repertoires in COVID-19. TCRdb keeps only in-frame clones here, not all; method: immunoSEQ multiplex PCR. In the table there are about 74,000 clones, just over 85% of which are singletons. Sequencing input: peripheral blood. Receptor source: a woman at least 80 years old with active or convalescent COVID-19.

The rearrangement uses TRBV4-3 and TRBJ1-6; 8 nucleotides align to TRBD1. Germline V lookup: CDR1 LGHNA, CDR2 YSLEER. V shed 3 bases, J shed 2 bases, and the junction held 6 bases outside the gene matches. This CDR3 spans 17 amino acids. The CDR3 here is CASSQTGARPYNSPLHF. The DNA of the CDR3 is TGCGCCAGCAGCCAGACAGGGGCCCGACCCTATAATTCACCCCTCCACTTT.

The V gene is TRBV18, the J gene TRBJ1-5; tentatively, D is TRBD1 (5 bases). CDR1 is KGHSH, CDR2 LQKENI, per germline. There are 15 residues in the CDR3. Trimming took 3 bases from V and 3 from J, leaving 12 bases between them. CDR3 DNA sequence: TGTGCCAGCTCACCTCGCCAGGGCTACAATCAGCCCCAGCATTTT. Its protein product is CASSPRQGYNQPQHF.

This CDR3 reads CASSITSGTYEQYF. CDR3 sequence (DNA): TGTGCCAGTAGTATTACTAGCGGTACTTACGAGCAGTACTTC. V is TRBV19 and J is TRBJ2-7; the match to TRBD2 covers 8 bases. Germline lookup yields CDR1 LNHDA and CDR2 SQIVND (reference sequence). The length of the CDR3 is 14 residues. The V and J ends lost 3 bases and 4 bases, in that order; junction bases with no gene match: 5. The whole variable domain, remainder taken from reference TRBV19 and TRBJ2-7, is DGGITQSPKYLFRKEGQNVTLSCEQNLNHDAMYWYRQDPGQGLRLIYYSQIVNDFQKGDIAEGYSVSREKKESFPLTVTSAQKNPTAFYLCASSITSGTYEQYFGPGTRLTVT.

V gene TRBV9 combines with J gene TRBJ1-2; 8 nucleotides line up with TRBD1. Unmatched junction bases numbered 8, after V lost 3 bases and J lost 4 bases. CDR1 and CDR2 from the germline V gene are SGDLS and YYNGEE. This CDR3 is built from 15 residues. DNA of the CDR3: TGTGCCAGCAGCGCCCAGGGGGCTGGAATCTATGGCTACACCTTC. This encodes CASSAQGAGIYGYTF.

The rearrangement joins TRBV2 to TRBJ2-3, with TRBD1 as a possible D gene (5 bases). Germline V gene lookup returns CDR1 SNHLY and CDR2 FYNNEI. The CDR3 extends over 14 amino acids. V lost 6 bases, J lost 2 bases, and 12 bases lay in between. For the CDR3, the DNA is TGTGCCAGCAGAGCCGACAGTATCACAGATACGCAGTATTTT. The encoded protein is CASRADSITDTQYF.

The V call is TRBV7-2, the J call TRBJ1-5, with no clear D. Looked up from germline, CDR1 is SGHTA and CDR2 is FQGNSA. The CDR3 totals 15 residues. The V gene lost 5 bases and the J gene lost 0 bases, with 11 bases spanning the gap. The CDR3 coding sequence is TGTGCCAGCAGCAGGCAGGTTAATAGCAATCAGCCCCAGCATTTT. It yields the protein CASSRQVNSNQPQHF.

This chain links TRBV10-3 with TRBJ1-2, with 8 bases matching TRBD1. This CDR3 is built from 14 residues. Germline lookup yields CDR1 ENHRY and CDR2 SYGVKD. The V segment lost 3 bases and the J segment 2 bases; nucleotides outside the gene matches: 2. CDR3 nucleotide sequence: TGTGCCATCAGTGACAGGGGGCTGAACTATGGCTACACCTTC. As protein: CAISDRGLNYGYTF.

This clone was recorded only once. The V call is TRBV5-6, the J call TRBJ2-5; D remains ambiguous. The CDR3 covers 14 residues. The germline V gene encodes CDR1 SGHDT and CDR2 YYEEEE. Trimming cost V 5 bases and J 4 bases, with 15 bases left between them. The CDR3 nucleotides are TGTGCCAGCAGGGGCCAAACCCTCTTAGAGACCCAGTACTTC. Translation gives CASRGQTLLETQYF. Combining the CDR3 with reference TRBV5-6 and TRBJ2-5 gives the whole variable domain DAGVTQSPTHLIKTRGQQVTLRCSPKSGHDTVSWYQQALGQGPQFIFQYYEEEERQRGNFPDRFSGHQFPNYSSELNVNALLLGDSALYLCASRGQTLLETQYFGPGTRLLVL.

The chain links TRBV18 to TRBJ2-2, with D perhaps matching TRBD1 (6 bases). V was pared by 2 bases and J by 7 bases, with 11 bases between. This CDR3 has 14 amino acids. Germline loops: CDR1 KGHSH, CDR2 LQKENI. CDR3: CASSPNREVGELFF. The DNA for the CDR3 is TGTGCCAGCTCACCAAACAGGGAAGTCGGGGAGCTGTTTTTT.

The V and J genes are TRBV6-2 or TRBV6-3 and TRBJ2-3; 7 bases agree with TRBD1. The V and J ends lost 1 base and 3 bases, in that order; junction bases with no gene match: 7. The germline V gene has CDR1 MNHEY and CDR2 SVGEGT. The CDR3 sequence is 16 residues long. CDR3 in DNA: TGTGCCAGCAGTTACTGGGCAGGGGGTGGGACAGATACGCAGTATTTT. Its translation is CASSYWAGGGTDTQYF.

The chain employs TRBV21-1 and TRBJ1-4. TRBV21-1 is given as a pseudogene. This CDR3 has 17 amino acids. The CDR3 DNA sequence: TGTGCCAGCAGTAAACCTCGGAGGGGCAGGCGGGATGAAAAACTGTTTTTT. Translating gives CASSKPRRGRRDEKLFF.

The chain employs TRBV12-3 or TRBV12-4 and TRBJ1-2; unclear D gene. The CDR3 has 13 amino acids. The V gene lost 6 bases and the J gene lost 7 bases, with 15 bases spanning the gap. CDR3 bases: TGTGCCAGCAGCCACACGCAATTTCGTGGCTACACCTTC. Translation gives CASSHTQFRGYTF.

This sequence joins TRBV19 and TRBJ1-4; D perhaps matches TRBD1 (6 bases). V was clipped by 4 bases and J by 2 bases, with 11 bases between them. The CDR3 is 15 amino acids. Germline CDR1 LNHDA, CDR2 SQIVND (reference sequence). CDR3 residues: CASSTAGDTNEKLFF. The CDR3 DNA reads as TGTGCCAGTAGTACCGCAGGGGACACTAATGAAAAACTGTTTTTT.

J is TRBJ1-6 and V is TRBV24-1, with D unresolved. The CDR3 length is 13 residues. Looked up from germline, CDR1 is KGHDR and CDR2 is SFDVKD. V gave up 5 bases and J gave up 10 bases, with 11 bases separating them. The CDR3 protein is CATSAQATSPLHF. The CDR3, as DNA: TGTGCCACCAGTGCCCAGGCAACATCACCCCTCCACTTT.

Written as DNA, the CDR3 is TGTGCCACCAGTGATTTTTCGTACGGAGTGGCGGCCGGGGAGCTGTTTTTT. Its translation: CATSDFSYGVAAGELFF. J is TRBJ2-2 and V is TRBV24-1, with D unclear. Trimming cost V 1 base and J 6 bases, with 17 bases left between them. The germline V gene encodes CDR1 KGHDR and CDR2 SFDVKD. The CDR3 is made up of 17 amino acids.

The chain uses TRBV12-3 or TRBV12-4 and TRBJ1-1; D perhaps matches TRBD1 (6 bases). V was clipped by 3 bases and J by 11 bases, with 10 bases between them. The CDR3 length is 11 residues. CDR3 in DNA: TGTGCCAGCAGTTTCGCAGGGGCTGCTTTCTTT. This translates into CASSFAGAAFF.

J is TRBJ1-4 and V is TRBV3-1 (or the pseudogene TRBV3-2); D possibly corresponds to TRBD1 (5 bases). CDR3 length equals 14 residues. Germline assignment: CDR1 LGHDT and CDR2 YNNKEL (reference sequence). V was shortened by 8 bases and J by 4 bases, with 14 bases between the two germline ends. CDR3 sequence reads: CASRERGGNEKLFF. The CDR3 DNA sequence: TGTGCCAGCCGGGAGAGGGGAGGTAATGAAAAACTGTTTTTT.

This clone was counted once. This sequence joins TRBV3-1 (or the pseudogene TRBV3-2) and TRBJ1-1; D gene unclear. V gave up 2 bases and J gave up 1 base, with 8 bases separating them. The CDR3 runs to 14 residues. The germline gives CDR1 LGHDT, CDR2 YNNKEL (reference sequence). CDR3 loop: CASSQYSGNTEAFF. The CDR3 nucleotides read TGTGCCAGCAGCCAATACAGTGGGAACACTGAAGCTTTCTTT.

The CDR3 sequence is CASSRDSYMGSSYNEQFF. The CDR3 nucleotides are TGTGCCAGCAGTCGGGACTCTTATATGGGGAGCTCCTACAATGAGCAGTTCTTC. The chain uses TRBV2 and TRBJ2-1; TRBD2 is a possible D gene (6 bases). Per germline, CDR1 SNHLY and CDR2 FYNNEI. The CDR3 has 18 residues. Between the trimmed V and J ends, which lost 5 bases and 0 bases, there was a span of 20 bases.

This chain joins TRBV18 and TRBJ2-7; D may be TRBD1 (6 bases). Germline assignment: CDR1 KGHSH and CDR2 LQKENI. The CDR3 loop spans 14 amino acids. V lost 3 bases and J 2 bases, leaving 11 bases between the germline ends. DNA for the CDR3: TGTGCCAGCTCACCCTGGAACAGGGCCTACGAGCAGTACTTC. Protein sequence: CASSPWNRAYEQYF.

The V call is TRBV18, the J call TRBJ1-1, with D perhaps matching TRBD1 (6 bases). V was clipped by 6 bases and J by 1 base, with 15 bases between them. This CDR3 has 15 residues. Germline CDR1 is KGHSH and CDR2 is LQKENI. In DNA form, the CDR3 reads TGTGCCAGCTCCCTTCTACAGGGAGAGAACACTGAAGCTTTCTTT. It codes for CASSLLQGENTEAFF.

DNA for the CDR3: TGTGCCAGCAGCTCACCGGGACAGCGGCAGTTCTTC. Protein: CASSSPGQRQFF. The rearrangement uses TRBV6-2 or TRBV6-3 and TRBJ2-1; 7 bases match TRBD1. The CDR3 consists of 12 residues. Per germline, CDR1 MNHEY and CDR2 SVGEGT. V gave up 6 bases and J gave up 12 bases; unmatched junction bases: 8.